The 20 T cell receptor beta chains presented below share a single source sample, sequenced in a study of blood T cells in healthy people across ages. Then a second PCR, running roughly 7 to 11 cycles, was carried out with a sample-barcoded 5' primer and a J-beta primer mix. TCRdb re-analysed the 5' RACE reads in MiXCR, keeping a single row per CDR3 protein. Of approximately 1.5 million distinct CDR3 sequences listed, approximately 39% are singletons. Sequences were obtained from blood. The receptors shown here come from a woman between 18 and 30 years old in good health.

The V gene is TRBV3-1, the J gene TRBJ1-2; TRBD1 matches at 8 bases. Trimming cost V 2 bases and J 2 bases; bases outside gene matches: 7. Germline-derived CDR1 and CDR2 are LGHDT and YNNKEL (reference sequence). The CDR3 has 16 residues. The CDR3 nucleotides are TGTGCCAGCAGCCAATCCCCCGGGACAGGCAACTATGGCTACACCTTC. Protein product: CASSQSPGTGNYGYTF.

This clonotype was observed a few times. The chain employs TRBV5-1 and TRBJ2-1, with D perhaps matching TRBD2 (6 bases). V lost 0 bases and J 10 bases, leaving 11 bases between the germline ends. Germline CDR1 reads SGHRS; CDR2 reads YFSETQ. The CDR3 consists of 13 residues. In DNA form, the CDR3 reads TGCGCCAGCAGCTTGGTGGAGGGCCAGGAGCAGTTCTTC. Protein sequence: CASSLVEGQEQFF. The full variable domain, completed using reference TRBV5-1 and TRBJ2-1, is KAGVTQTPRYLIKTRGQQVTLSCSPISGHRSVSWYQQTPGQGLQFLFEYFSETQRNKGNFPGRFSGRQFSNSRSEMNVSTLELGDSALYLCASSLVEGQEQFFGPGTRLTVL.

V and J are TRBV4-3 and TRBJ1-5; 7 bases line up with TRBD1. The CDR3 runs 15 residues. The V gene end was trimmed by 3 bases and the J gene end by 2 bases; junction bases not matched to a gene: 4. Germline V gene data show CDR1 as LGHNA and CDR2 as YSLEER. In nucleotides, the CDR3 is TGCGCCAGCAGCCATCGACAGGGTGGCAATCAGCCCCAGCATTTT. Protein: CASSHRQGGNQPQHF.

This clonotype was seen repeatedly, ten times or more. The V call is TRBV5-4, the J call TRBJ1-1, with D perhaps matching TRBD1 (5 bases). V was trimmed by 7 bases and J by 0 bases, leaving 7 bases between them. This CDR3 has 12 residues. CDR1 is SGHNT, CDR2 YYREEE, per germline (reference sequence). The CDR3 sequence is CASRGVNTEAFF. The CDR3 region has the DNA TGTGCCAGCCGGGGGGTGAACACTGAAGCTTTCTTT.

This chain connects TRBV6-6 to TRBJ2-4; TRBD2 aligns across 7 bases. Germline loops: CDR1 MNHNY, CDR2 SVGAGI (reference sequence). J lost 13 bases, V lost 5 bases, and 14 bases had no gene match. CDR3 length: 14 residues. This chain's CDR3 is CASSHRTRYNEQYF. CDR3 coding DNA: TGTGCCAGCAGTCACCGGACTAGATACAATGAGCAGTACTTC.

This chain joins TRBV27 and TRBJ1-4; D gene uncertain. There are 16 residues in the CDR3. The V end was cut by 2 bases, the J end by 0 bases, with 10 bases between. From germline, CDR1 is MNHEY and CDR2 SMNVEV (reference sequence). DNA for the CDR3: TGTGCCAGCAGTTTAAGCCGGCGTTCAACTAATGAAAAACTGTTTTTT. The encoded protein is CASSLSRRSTNEKLFF. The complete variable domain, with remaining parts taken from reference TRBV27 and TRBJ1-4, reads EAQVTQNPRYLITVTGKKLTVTCSQNMNHEYMSWYRQDPGLGLRQIYYSMNVEVTDKGDVPEGYKVSRKEKRNFPLILESPSPNQTSLYFCASSLSRRSTNEKLFFGSGTQLSVL.

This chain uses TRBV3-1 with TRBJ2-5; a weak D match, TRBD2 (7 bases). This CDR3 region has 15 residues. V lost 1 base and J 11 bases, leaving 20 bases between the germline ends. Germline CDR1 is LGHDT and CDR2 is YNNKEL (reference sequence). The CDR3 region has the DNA TGTGCCAGCAGCCAAGGTTTCGCGGGGGCAGCTGAGCAGTACTTC. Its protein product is CASSQGFAGAAEQYF.

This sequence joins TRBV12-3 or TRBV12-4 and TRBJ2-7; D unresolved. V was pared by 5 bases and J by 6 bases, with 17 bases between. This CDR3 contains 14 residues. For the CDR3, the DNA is TGTGCCAGCAGTCCACCCGGGCCCCGAAGCGAGCAGTACTTC. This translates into CASSPPGPRSEQYF.

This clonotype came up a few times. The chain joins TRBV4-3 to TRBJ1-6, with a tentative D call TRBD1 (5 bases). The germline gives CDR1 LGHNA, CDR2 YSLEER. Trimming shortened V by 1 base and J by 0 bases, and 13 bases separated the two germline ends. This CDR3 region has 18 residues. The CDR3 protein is CASSQVQGESSYNSPLHF. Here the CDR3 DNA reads TGCGCCAGCAGCCAAGTTCAGGGAGAAAGCTCCTATAATTCACCCCTCCACTTT.

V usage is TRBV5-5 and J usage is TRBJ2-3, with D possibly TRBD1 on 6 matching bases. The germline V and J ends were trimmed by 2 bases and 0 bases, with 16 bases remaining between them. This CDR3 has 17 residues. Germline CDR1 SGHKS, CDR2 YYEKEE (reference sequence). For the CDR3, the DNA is TGTGCCAGCAGCTTAGCTCGGGCAGGGGTTAGCACAGATACGCAGTATTTT. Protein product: CASSLARAGVSTDTQYF.

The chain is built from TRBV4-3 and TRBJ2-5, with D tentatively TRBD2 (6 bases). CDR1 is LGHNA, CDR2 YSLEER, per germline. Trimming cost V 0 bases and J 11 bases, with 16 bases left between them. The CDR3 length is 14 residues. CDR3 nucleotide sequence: TGCGCCAGCAGCCAAGAGTTAGCGGTTCAAGAGCAGTACTTC. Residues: CASSQELAVQEQYF.

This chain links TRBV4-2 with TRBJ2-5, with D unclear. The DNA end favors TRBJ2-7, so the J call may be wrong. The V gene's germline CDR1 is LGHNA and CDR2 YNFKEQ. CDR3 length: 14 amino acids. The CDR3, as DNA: TGTGCCAGCAGCCAAGAGCACGGGTCGTACGAGCAGTACTTC. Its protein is CASSQEHGSYEQYF.

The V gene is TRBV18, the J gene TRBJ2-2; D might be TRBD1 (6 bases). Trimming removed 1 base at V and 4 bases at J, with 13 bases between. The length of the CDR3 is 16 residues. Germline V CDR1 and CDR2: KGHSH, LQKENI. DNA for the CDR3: TGTGCCAGCTCACCACGGCAGGGGTCATCCACCGGGGAGCTGTTTTTT. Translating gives CASSPRQGSSTGELFF. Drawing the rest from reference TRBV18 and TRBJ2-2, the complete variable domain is NAGVMQNPRHLVRRRGQEARLRCSPMKGHSHVYWYRQLPEEGLKFMVYLQKENIIDESGMPKERFSAEFPKEGPSILRIQQVVRGDSAAYFCASSPRQGSSTGELFFGEGSRLTVL.

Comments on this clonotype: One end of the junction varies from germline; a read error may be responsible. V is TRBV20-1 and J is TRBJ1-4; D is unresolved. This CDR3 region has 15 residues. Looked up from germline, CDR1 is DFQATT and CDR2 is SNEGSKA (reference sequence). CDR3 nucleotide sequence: TGCAGTGCTGGAGATCCAAACAACCACCTGAAAAAACTGTTTTTT. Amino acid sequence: CSAGDPNNHLKKLFF.

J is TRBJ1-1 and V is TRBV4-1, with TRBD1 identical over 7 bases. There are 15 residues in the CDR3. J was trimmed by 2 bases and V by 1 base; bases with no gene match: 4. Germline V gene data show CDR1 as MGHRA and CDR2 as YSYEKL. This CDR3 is CASSQAGGHNTEAFF. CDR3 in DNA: TGCGCCAGCAGCCAAGCAGGGGGGCATAACACTGAAGCTTTCTTT.

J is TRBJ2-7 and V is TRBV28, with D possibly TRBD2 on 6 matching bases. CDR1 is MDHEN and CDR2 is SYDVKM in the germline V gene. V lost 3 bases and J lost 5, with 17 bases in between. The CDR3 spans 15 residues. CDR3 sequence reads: CASSFLLREAHEQYF. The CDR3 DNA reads TGTGCCAGCAGTTTTCTATTGCGGGAAGCGCACGAGCAGTACTTC.

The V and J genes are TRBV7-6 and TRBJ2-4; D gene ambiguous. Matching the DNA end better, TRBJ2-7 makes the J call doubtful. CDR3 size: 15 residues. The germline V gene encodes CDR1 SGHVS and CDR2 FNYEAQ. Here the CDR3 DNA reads TGTGCCAGCAGCCCCTTCAAGGGATCCCTCTACGAGCAGTACTTC. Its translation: CASSPFKGSLYEQYF.

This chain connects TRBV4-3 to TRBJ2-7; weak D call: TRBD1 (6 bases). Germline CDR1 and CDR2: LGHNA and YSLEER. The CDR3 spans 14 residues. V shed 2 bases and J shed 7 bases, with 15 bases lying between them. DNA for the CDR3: TGCGCCAGCAGCCAAAACAGGGAATTGAATGAGCAGTACTTC. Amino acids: CASSQNRELNEQYF.

Here the CDR3 reads CASSLVRLAVYNEQFF. CDR3 sequence (DNA): TGTGCCAGCAGCTTAGTCCGACTAGCGGTCTACAATGAGCAGTTCTTC. The V and J genes are TRBV7-9 and TRBJ2-1; TRBD2 matches 9 bases. The CDR3 covers 16 residues. CDR1 and CDR2 (germline): SEHNR, FQNEAQ (reference sequence). The V gene end was trimmed by 1 base and the J gene end by 3 bases; junction bases not matched to a gene: 4.

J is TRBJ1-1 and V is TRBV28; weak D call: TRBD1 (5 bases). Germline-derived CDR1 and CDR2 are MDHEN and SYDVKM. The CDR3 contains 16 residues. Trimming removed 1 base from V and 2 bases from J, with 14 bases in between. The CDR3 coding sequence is TGTGCCAGCAGTTTATCCCCCCGCAGGGCCAACACTGAAGCTTTCTTT. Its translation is CASSLSPRRANTEAFF.